This is a list of T cell receptor beta chains from one sample in a study of T cell responses to AZD1222 COVID-19 vaccine. Method: immunoSEQ multiplex PCR; TCRdb's copy keeps in-frame clones and lacks some. The sample yields 200,000 or so clones, roughly 93% seen once. Material: peripheral blood, obtained on day 0 of AZD1222 vaccination. These receptors were taken from an adult in good health. The CDR3 runs from the conserved cysteine through the conserved F or W. The D gene is left open where the match is weak. Size tells how often a clone was seen (once, few, many) or the class of an expanded clone, and some rows leave it out.

j_gene: TRBJ1-1; d_gene: .; v_gene: TRBV29-1; abundance: .; CDR3nt: TGCAGCGTTTCCCAAGGTAGGAGCACTGAAGCTTTCTTT; CDR3aa: CSVSQGRSTEAFF
j_gene: TRBJ1-1; d_gene: .; v_gene: TRBV5-5; abundance: few; CDR3nt: TGTGCCAGCAGTTTATTTGGACGAGAGGCTTTCTTT; CDR3aa: CASSLFGREAFF
j_gene: TRBJ2-2; d_gene: TRBD2; v_gene: TRBV18; abundance: once; CDR3nt: TGTGCCAGCTCACCACTAGTCGGGAGGGCGAACACCGGGGAGCTGTTTTTT; CDR3aa: CASSPLVGRANTGELFF
j_gene: TRBJ1-3; d_gene: .; v_gene: TRBV18; abundance: .; CDR3nt: TGTGCCAGCTCACCGACAGGAGGCACCACTGGAAACACCATATATTTT; CDR3aa: CASSPTGGTTGNTIYF
j_gene: TRBJ1-5; d_gene: .; v_gene: TRBV19; abundance: .; CDR3nt: TGTGCCAGTAGCTCCCAACACCTGGGGAAGGGGAATCAGCCCCAGCATTTT; CDR3aa: CASSSQHLGKGNQPQHF
j_gene: TRBJ1-1; d_gene: .; v_gene: TRBV14; abundance: .; CDR3nt: TGTGCCAGCAGCCAAGGACCGAACACTGAAGCTTTCTTT; CDR3aa: CASSQGPNTEAFF
j_gene: TRBJ2-7; d_gene: TRBD2; v_gene: TRBV19; abundance: .; CDR3nt: TGTGCCAGTAGTATTATGGCTAGCGGGAGCTTCTACGAGCAGTACTTC; CDR3aa: CASSIMASGSFYEQYF
j_gene: TRBJ1-1; d_gene: .; v_gene: TRBV6-6; abundance: .; CDR3nt: TGTGCCAGCAGTCCGGGGATTGTGGGCACTGAAGCTTTCTTT; CDR3aa: CASSPGIVGTEAFF
j_gene: TRBJ1-1; d_gene: .; v_gene: TRBV5-1; abundance: .; CDR3nt: TGCGCCAGCAGCTCGCTAGGGCAGAACACTGAAGCTTTCTTT; CDR3aa: CASSSLGQNTEAFF
j_gene: TRBJ2-7; d_gene: .; v_gene: TRBV11-1; abundance: .; CDR3nt: TGTGCCAGCAGCTTACTAAGCCCTACCTACGAGCAGTACTTC; CDR3aa: CASSLLSPTYEQYF
j_gene: TRBJ2-7; d_gene: TRBD1; v_gene: TRBV6-6; abundance: .; CDR3nt: TGTGCCAGCGCGACAGGGGACGAGCAGTACTTC; CDR3aa: CASATGDEQYF
j_gene: TRBJ2-7; d_gene: .; v_gene: TRBV6-2/TRBV6-3; abundance: .; CDR3nt: TGTGCCAGCAGTTACCCCCGGGGGGAGCAGTACTTC; CDR3aa: CASSYPRGEQYF
j_gene: TRBJ2-2; d_gene: .; v_gene: TRBV29-1; abundance: .; CDR3nt: TGCAGCGTTCCGGGGGACACCGGGGAGCTGTTTTTT; CDR3aa: CSVPGDTGELFF
j_gene: TRBJ2-5; d_gene: .; v_gene: TRBV10-2; abundance: .; CDR3nt: TGCGCCAGCAGTGAGCCCAGGGATCGTGAGACCCAGTACTTC; CDR3aa: CASSEPRDRETQYF
j_gene: TRBJ1-2; d_gene: .; v_gene: TRBV29-1; abundance: .; CDR3nt: TGCAGCGTTGGGGACATACTTGGCTACACCTTC; CDR3aa: CSVGDILGYTF
j_gene: TRBJ2-2; d_gene: .; v_gene: TRBV6-5; abundance: .; CDR3nt: TGTGCCAGCAGTTCAACGGGACATTACACCGGGGAGCTGTTTTTT; CDR3aa: CASSSTGHYTGELFF
j_gene: TRBJ1-5; d_gene: .; v_gene: TRBV12-3/TRBV12-4; abundance: once; CDR3nt: TGTGCCAGCAGTTTAGCGACGGGGGGGCCCCAGCATTTT; CDR3aa: CASSLATGGPQHF
j_gene: TRBJ1-4; d_gene: TRBD1; v_gene: TRBV28; abundance: .; CDR3nt: TGTGCCACCAGCAGGGGGGTTATTGAAAAACTGTTTTTT; CDR3aa: CATSRGVIEKLFF
j_gene: TRBJ2-7; d_gene: .; v_gene: TRBV5-6; abundance: .; CDR3nt: TGTGCCAGCAGCTTGGGGTTAGCGAGCCGTCCCTCCTACGAGCAGTACTTC; CDR3aa: CASSLGLASRPSYEQYF
j_gene: TRBJ2-6; d_gene: .; v_gene: TRBV9; abundance: once; CDR3nt: TGTGCCAGCAGCTGGGGGCCCAGCTCTGGGGCCAACGTCCTGACTTTC; CDR3aa: CASSWGPSSGANVLTF
j_gene: TRBJ1-1; d_gene: .; v_gene: TRBV27; abundance: .; CDR3nt: TGTGCCAGCAGCTGGACTGCGAACACTGAAGCTTTCTTT; CDR3aa: CASSWTANTEAFF
j_gene: TRBJ2-7; d_gene: TRBD1; v_gene: TRBV14; abundance: once; CDR3nt: TGTGCCAGCAGCCAAGAACCGGGACAGGGCAACTACGAGCAGTACTTC; CDR3aa: CASSQEPGQGNYEQYF
j_gene: TRBJ1-1; d_gene: .; v_gene: TRBV11-2; abundance: .; CDR3nt: TGTGCCAGCAGCTTGAGTCCGGGAGGCACTGAAGCTTTCTTT; CDR3aa: CASSLSPGGTEAFF
j_gene: TRBJ1-6; d_gene: TRBD1; v_gene: TRBV5-5; abundance: .; CDR3nt: TGTGCCAGCAGCGAGCGGACAGGGATCGGCTCCTATAATTCACCCCTCCACTTT; CDR3aa: CASSERTGIGSYNSPLHF
j_gene: TRBJ1-3; d_gene: .; v_gene: TRBV7-9; abundance: .; CDR3nt: TGTGCCAGCAGCGCCCGGGTCTTCTCTGGAAACACCATATATTTT; CDR3aa: CASSARVFSGNTIYF
j_gene: TRBJ2-7; d_gene: .; v_gene: TRBV2; abundance: .; CDR3nt: TGTGCCAGCAGTGAATTTCTAGGTGTGGGCGAGCAGTACTTC; CDR3aa: CASSEFLGVGEQYF
j_gene: TRBJ2-7; d_gene: TRBD2; v_gene: TRBV4-1; abundance: .; CDR3nt: TGCGCCAGCAGCCAAGAGGAAACTAGCGTAAACCCTTCCTACGAGCAGTACTTC; CDR3aa: CASSQEETSVNPSYEQYF
j_gene: TRBJ1-6; d_gene: TRBD1; v_gene: TRBV27; abundance: .; CDR3nt: TGTGCCAGCAGCCGAGGACAGGCTTTGTACTCCTATAATTCACCCCTCCACTTT; CDR3aa: CASSRGQALYSYNSPLHF
j_gene: TRBJ1-1; d_gene: TRBD1; v_gene: TRBV7-3; abundance: .; CDR3nt: TGTGCCAGCAGCCCCGCAGGGGGCGGAAACACTGAAGCTTTCTTT; CDR3aa: CASSPAGGGNTEAFF
j_gene: TRBJ2-3; d_gene: .; v_gene: TRBV2; abundance: .; CDR3nt: TGTGCCAGCACAGAGACAGATACGCAGTATTTT; CDR3aa: CASTETDTQYF
j_gene: TRBJ1-1; d_gene: TRBD1; v_gene: TRBV12-3/TRBV12-4; abundance: .; CDR3nt: TGTGCCAGCAGATGGGACAGGGACACTGAAGCTTTCTTT; CDR3aa: CASRWDRDTEAFF
j_gene: TRBJ2-1; d_gene: .; v_gene: TRBV20-1; abundance: .; CDR3nt: TGCAGTGCTAGTCGCCCGGACGCCTCGCCCTACAATGAGCAGTTCTTC; CDR3aa: CSASRPDASPYNEQFF
j_gene: TRBJ2-1; d_gene: TRBD2; v_gene: TRBV4-2; abundance: .; CDR3nt: TGTGCCAGCAGCCAAGTTTCTAGCGGGGTCTTCGTACTTGAAAATGAGCAGTTCTTC; CDR3aa: CASSQVSSGVFVLENEQFF